One T cell receptor beta chain is described in this entry. Original methodology: Reference gene primer amplification gave estimated nucleated cell counts. TCRdb keeps only in-frame clones here, not all; method: immunoSEQ multiplex PCR. V and J calls and clone size are those listed in that table; D and trimming were worked out from the DNA. The sample has more than 50,000 clones, roughly 77% seen once; the top ten hold over 7.5%. Germline CDR1 reads MNHNY; CDR2 reads SVGAGI (reference sequence). The CDR3 runs to 13 residues. With 5 bases removed from V and 7 bases from J, the gap between germline ends came to 14 bases. These data belong to a study of blood T cell repertoires in COVID-19. Study-wide background: From the United States, Italy and Spain came samples of acute and convalescent COVID-19. Nucleic acid was either cDNA or gDNA, and it came from T cells, B-cell-depleted T cells, or PBMCs.

Sequencing was carried out using peripheral blood. The clonotype was recovered from a human donor in a cohort sampled during active COVID-19. The V gene is TRBV6-6, the J gene TRBJ1-2; D is perhaps TRBD1 (6 bases). The CDR3 DNA reads as TGTGCCAGCAGTGTCGGACAGACTTTTGGCTACACCTTC. Its translation: CASSVGQTFGYTF.